This section outlines one T cell receptor (beta chain) sequence together with its context. No antigen is known for it. Assay: immunoSEQ multiplex PCR; the TCRdb copy retains only in-frame clones and omits some. The sample lists approximately 79,000 clones, more than 70% seen once, with 0.6% to 0.95% in the top ten. The data are from a study of a mutant IDH1 vaccine in newly diagnosed glioma. Whole-study context: Vaccination began 4-6 weeks post radiotherapy alone, or with temozolomide cycles.

The CDR3 covers 11 residues. Deletions cut 5 bases from V and 5 bases from J, with 6 bases between. The germline gives CDR1 MNHEY, CDR2 SVGAGI. Time point given: week 23, last vaccination. The study gave 300 ug of mutant IDH1 20-mer peptide per vaccine dose, with topical imiquimod. This specimen consisted of PBMCs, obtained from a glioma patient whose treatment included an IDH1 peptide vaccine. The chain uses TRBV6-5 and TRBJ2-5; D unresolved. This receptor was obtained from a woman in her forties or fifties with glioma. The CDR3 sequence: CASSQVETQYF. In nucleotides, the CDR3 is TGTGCCAGCAGTCAAGTGGAGACCCAGTACTTC.